The next 2 T cell receptor beta chains were all read from a single sample in a study of blood T cell repertoires in COVID-19. The repertoire was sequenced with immunoSEQ multiplex PCR; TCRdb's copy has only in-frame clones and lacks some. The table includes nearly 350,000 clones, 85% to 90% detected once. The sample comprised peripheral blood. The receptors originated from a woman in her 70s with COVID-19, enrolled during active disease.

CDR3 residues: CASGGGLLLDYTF. In DNA, the CDR3 is TGTGCTAGTGGTGGGGGCCTTCTGTTAGACTACACCTTC. The V and J genes are TRBV12-5 and TRBJ1-2, with D possibly being TRBD1 (6 bases). The CDR3 contains 13 residues. The V gene's germline CDR1 is LGHNT and CDR2 FRNRAP. V lost 5 bases to trimming and J lost 10 bases, with 17 bases between them.

The genes are TRBV6-4 and TRBJ2-2; D is undetermined. Germline V gene lookup returns CDR1 MRHNA and CDR2 SNTAGT. Trimming pared 4 bases from V and 2 bases from J, leaving 8 bases between. CDR3 size: 14 residues. CDR3 region: CASSVQYNTGELFF. As DNA, the CDR3 is TGTGCCAGCAGTGTACAGTATAACACCGGGGAGCTGTTTTTT.